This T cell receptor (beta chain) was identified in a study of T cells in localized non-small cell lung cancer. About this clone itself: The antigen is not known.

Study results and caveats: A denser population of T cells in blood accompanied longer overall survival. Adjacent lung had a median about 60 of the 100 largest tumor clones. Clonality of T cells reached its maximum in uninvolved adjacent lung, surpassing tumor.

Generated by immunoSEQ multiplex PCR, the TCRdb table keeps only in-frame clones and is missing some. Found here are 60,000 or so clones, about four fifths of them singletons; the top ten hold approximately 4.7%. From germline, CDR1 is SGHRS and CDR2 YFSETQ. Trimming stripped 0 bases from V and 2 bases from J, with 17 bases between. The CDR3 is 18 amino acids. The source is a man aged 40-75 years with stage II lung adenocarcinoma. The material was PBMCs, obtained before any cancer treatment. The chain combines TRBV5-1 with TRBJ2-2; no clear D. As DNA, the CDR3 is TGCGCCAGCAGCTTGGAAGATAATCTGGGTAGTAACACCGGGGAGCTGTTTTTT. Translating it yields CASSLEDNLGSNTGELFF.